The rows below give T cell receptor beta chains drawn from one sample of a study of shared T cell receptors in the human thymus. This table comes from immunoSEQ multiplex PCR, and its TCRdb copy is limited to in-frame clones, with some not included. This sample carries around 730,000 clones, approximately 85% of them seen once, and the ten largest clones take more than 0.008%. The data also belong to a second study, concerning human thymus T cells.

The material sequenced was thymocytes. All receptors derive from a girl less than two years old with a congenital heart defect. Both conserved end residues are part of each CDR3. The D gene is left open where the match is weak. Not all rows give a size; the values are once, few, many and, for expanded clones, a class.

abundance | j_gene | d_gene | len | v_gene | CDR3aa | CDR3nt
. | TRBJ1-1 | . | 17 | TRBV27 | CASSLSGLVRAGTEAFF | TGTGCCAGCAGTTTATCCGGCTTGGTCAGGGCGGGGACTGAAGCTTTCTTT
. | TRBJ1-5 | TRBD1 | 14 | TRBV18 | CASSGGQSNQPQHF | TGTGCCAGTTCAGGGGGCCAGAGCAATCAGCCCCAGCATTTT
. | TRBJ1-5 | TRBD1 | 15 | TRBV4-1 | CASSQPGQAHQPQHF | TGCGCCAGCAGCCAACCGGGACAGGCCCATCAGCCCCAGCATTTT
. | TRBJ1-3 | . | 17 | TRBV27 | CASSPLYKGRAGNTIYF | TGTGCCAGCAGTCCCCTGTATAAGGGGCGAGCTGGAAACACCATATATTTT
. | TRBJ2-7 | . | 11 | TRBV7-9 | CASSSFHEQYF | TGTGCCAGCAGCTCCTTTCACGAGCAGTACTTC
few | TRBJ1-5 | TRBD1 | 18 | TRBV19 | CASSAGGERMKSNQPQHF | TGTGCCAGTAGCGCAGGGGGCGAGAGAATGAAGAGCAATCAGCCCCAGCATTTT
. | TRBJ1-5 | . | 13 | TRBV19 | CASTRVVGEPQHF | TGTGCCAGTACTAGGGTAGTGGGAGAGCCCCAGCATTTT
. | TRBJ1-6 | . | 18 | TRBV4-1 | CASSQPSPDSGGNSPLHF | TGCGCCAGCAGCCAACCTTCGCCGGATTCCGGGGGTAATTCACCCCTCCACTTT
. | TRBJ1-3 | . | 17 | TRBV28 | CASSFPLQASSGNTIYF | TGTGCCAGCAGTTTCCCGCTACAGGCCAGCTCTGGAAACACCATATATTTT
. | TRBJ1-2 | TRBD1 | 13 | TRBV5-6 | CASSYRGYYGYTF | TGTGCCAGCAGCTACAGGGGTTACTATGGCTACACCTTC
. | TRBJ2-6 | . | 15 | TRBV18 | CASSRQWGGANVLTF | TGTGCCAGCTCACGACAATGGGGCGGGGCCAACGTCCTGACTTTC
. | TRBJ2-3 | TRBD1 | 15 | TRBV7-6 | CASSSTGDGTDTQYF | TGTGCCAGCAGCTCGACAGGGGACGGCACAGATACGCAGTATTTT
. | TRBJ2-1 | . | 11 | TRBV30 | CAWGEGDEQFF | TGTGCCTGGGGGGAGGGGGATGAGCAGTTCTTC
. | TRBJ2-5 | TRBD2 | 13 | TRBV14 | CASSQDRREGTYF | TGTGCCAGCAGCCAAGATCGCCGGGAGGGGACCTACTTC
. | TRBJ1-2 | . | 14 | TRBV6-5 | CASSPRREYYGYTF | TGTGCCAGCAGTCCCCGACGGGAGTACTATGGCTACACCTTC
. | TRBJ1-3 | . | 14 | TRBV19 | CASSPPGQSTPIYF | TGTGCCAGTAGTCCACCCGGACAGTCTACCCCCATATATTTT
. | TRBJ2-7 | TRBD1 | 14 | TRBV2 | CASSGQGLAYEQYF | TGTGCCAGCAGTGGACAGGGGTTGGCCTACGAGCAGTACTTC
. | TRBJ1-2 | . | 14 | TRBV6-1 | CASSVLLEGRGYTF | TGTGCCAGCAGTGTATTACTGGAGGGACGTGGCTACACCTTC
. | TRBJ1-5 | TRBD1 | 14 | TRBV5-5 | CASSWGTGNQPQHF | TGTGCCAGCAGCTGGGGGACAGGGAATCAGCCCCAGCATTTT
. | TRBJ1-6 | TRBD1 | 17 | TRBV13 | CASSSPPSDRVGSPLHF | TGTGCCAGCAGCTCCCCACCTTCGGACAGGGTCGGATCACCCCTCCACTTT
. | TRBJ1-2 | . | 14 | TRBV6-5 | CASSQTRFRYGYTF | TGTGCCAGCAGCCAGACACGGTTCCGGTATGGCTACACCTTC
. | TRBJ2-1 | . | 15 | TRBV2 | CASIQRGPLYNEQFF | TGTGCCAGCATCCAAAGAGGGCCCCTATACAATGAGCAGTTCTTC
. | TRBJ1-4 | . | 14 | TRBV12-5 | CASGPGPRAEKLFF | TGTGCTAGTGGTCCCGGACCCAGGGCCGAAAAACTGTTTTTT
. | TRBJ1-1 | . | 22 | TRBV18 | CASSPQLDILSTPPPLNTEAFF | TGTGCCAGCTCACCGCAACTAGACATCCTCTCCACCCCCCCACCTCTGAACACTGAAGCTTTCTTT
. | TRBJ1-1 | . | 13 | TRBV2 | CASSGNSTPEAFF | TGTGCCAGCAGTGGAAACTCCACCCCGGAAGCTTTCTTT
. | TRBJ2-7 | TRBD1 | 14 | TRBV18 | CASSPGQGSREQYF | TGTGCCAGCTCACCGGGACAGGGGTCGAGGGAGCAGTACTTC
. | TRBJ1-4 | . | 15 | TRBV7-8 | CASSFFPGPREKLFF | TGTGCCAGCAGCTTTTTCCCAGGGCCGAGGGAAAAACTGTTTTTT
. | TRBJ2-7 | . | 14 | TRBV7-2 | CASSLLSGSYEQYF | TGTGCCAGCAGCTTACTTTCCGGTTCCTACGAGCAGTACTTC
once | TRBJ1-1 | . | 15 | TRBV5-6 | CASTLGLKGNTEAFF | TGTGCCAGCACCCTAGGACTTAAGGGAAACACTGAAGCTTTCTTT